This T cell receptor beta chain stems from a study of control samples from healthy donors and cancer patients. TCRdb's copy holds only in-frame clones and misses some; the assay was immunoSEQ multiplex PCR. Counted here are about 120,000 clones, 91% occurring once; the ten biggest clones make up approximately 8%. V lost 5 bases to trimming and J lost 7 bases, with 14 bases between them. Germline CDR1 reads MNHEY; CDR2 reads SVGAGI. This CDR3 comprises 13 residues. Material for sequencing was blood. The V call is TRBV6-5, the J call TRBJ1-2; D is perhaps TRBD1 (5 bases). This clonotype was sampled from a woman younger than 30 in good health. The CDR3 reads CASSKGLTGGYTF. DNA for the CDR3: TGTGCCAGCAGTAAGGGACTTACGGGTGGCTACACCTTC.